This T cell receptor beta chain was retrieved from a study of cytomegalovirus exposure and HLA in healthy donors. Overall study findings and caveats: Later, an analysis found that common viral pathogens appeared to be linked with several of the most significant clusters. TCR beta chains numbering some 150 were designated cytomegalovirus-associated. Most CMV-associated TCR beta chains were later found to appear HLA-restricted. Testing in vitro showed a few CMV-associated chains specific for CMV antigens.

Vbeta (60) and Jbeta (13) primers were used in the PCR. Clones were sequenced by immunoSEQ multiplex PCR, and TCRdb holds only the in-frame ones, with some missing. The sample has about 190,000 clones; 80% to 90% are singletons. On this clone itself: The target antigen is unknown.

CDR3 length: 16 residues. From germline, CDR1 is MGHDK and CDR2 SYGVNS. V was shortened by 3 bases and J by 1 base, with 15 bases between the two germline ends. Sample: PBMCs. This clonotype was sampled from a young man in good health and CMV-seronegative. The chain carries TRBV25-1 and TRBJ1-1, with a tentative D call TRBD1 (6 bases). CDR3 in DNA: TGTGCCAGCAGTGAGGGGGCCTCCTGGGCGAACACTGAAGCTTTCTTT. This translates into CASSEGASWANTEAFF.